These 12 T cell receptor beta chains originate from one sample sequenced in a study of T cell responses to AZD1222 COVID-19 vaccine (dated by TCRdb to the early 2020s). The library was obtained by the immunoSEQ multiplex PCR assay. TCRdb took this table from immuneACCESS and kept in-frame rearrangements with V and J called. Such tables lack part of the clones; where checked against another copy, unresolved V genes explain under half of the gap, and the rest is unexplained. The sample table records more than 85,000 clones; roughly nine tenths of these occur just once. Together, the top ten hold less than 3.5% of the sample. In light of the paper, this sample's time point label describes: baseline before first vaccination. This specimen consisted of peripheral blood, obtained on day 0 of AZD1222 vaccination. Receptors originate from an adult in good health.

The rearrangement uses TRBV3-1 (or the pseudogene TRBV3-2) and TRBJ2-1, with 8 bases matching TRBD2. The CDR3 runs to 15 residues. V was pared by 3 bases and J by 6 bases, with 7 bases of the junction left unmatched. Germline V CDR1 and CDR2: LGHDT, YNNKEL (reference sequence). CDR3 bases: TGTGCCAGCAGCCAGGATCTCGGGAGGGCCAATGAGCAGTTCTTC. Amino acid sequence: CASSQDLGRANEQFF.

The chain has TRBV28 and TRBJ2-7; D is ambiguous. The CDR3 spans 15 residues. V was clipped by 6 bases and J by 0 bases, with 15 bases between them. Per germline, CDR1 MDHEN and CDR2 SYDVKM. In DNA form, the CDR3 reads TGTGCCAGCAGGCCCCCGGGTCCCGCCTCCTACGAGCAGTACTTC. It codes for CASRPPGPASYEQYF.

V and J are TRBV2 and TRBJ1-4; TRBD1 aligns across 10 bases. The trim removed 6 bases at V and 5 bases at J, leaving 6 bases unmatched. Germline V gene lookup returns CDR1 SNHLY and CDR2 FYNNEI. This CDR3 is 15 amino acids long. CDR3 loop: CASSTPGQGNEKLFF. CDR3 in DNA: TGTGCCAGCAGCACTCCGGGACAGGGGAATGAAAAACTGTTTTTT.

This chain joins TRBV3-1 (or the pseudogene TRBV3-2) and TRBJ2-7, with a tentative D call TRBD2 (6 bases). The V gene's germline CDR1 is LGHDT and CDR2 YNNKEL (reference sequence). This CDR3 comprises 15 residues. Trimming stripped 1 base from V and 2 bases from J, with 12 bases between. CDR3 protein: CASSQVSGGTYEQYF. For the CDR3, the DNA is TGTGCCAGCAGCCAAGTGTCAGGAGGGACCTACGAGCAGTACTTC.

This clone was observed a single time. The J gene is TRBJ1-2, the V gene TRBV11-2; D is possibly TRBD1 (6 bases). The length of the CDR3 is 16 residues. CDR1 is SGHAT and CDR2 is FQNNGV in the germline V gene. V lost 0 bases and J lost 4, with 15 bases in between. In DNA form, the CDR3 reads TGTGCCAGCAGCTTAGATAATGGACAGTCTAGCTATGGCTACACCTTC. It is translated as CASSLDNGQSSYGYTF.

The rearrangement links TRBV3-1 (or the pseudogene TRBV3-2) to TRBJ2-5, with D possibly TRBD2 on 6 matching bases. CDR1 is LGHDT and CDR2 is YNNKEL in the germline V gene (reference sequence). Trimming removed 1 base from V and 1 base from J, with 10 bases in between. The CDR3 sequence is 15 residues long. CDR3 loop: CASSQARGTQETQYF. DNA for the CDR3: TGTGCCAGCAGCCAAGCCCGGGGGACCCAAGAGACCCAGTACTTC.

This clone appeared a single time. The J gene is TRBJ1-4, the V gene TRBV15; no reliable D call. V lost 0 bases, J lost 4 bases, and 9 bases lay in between. The germline gives CDR1 LNHNV, CDR2 YYDKDF (reference sequence). The CDR3 extends over 15 amino acids. CDR3 loop: CATSRDRQFNEKLFF. The CDR3 DNA reads as TGTGCCACCAGCAGAGATCGCCAGTTTAATGAAAAACTGTTTTTT. The entire variable domain, with the rest obtained from reference TRBV15 and TRBJ1-4, is as follows: DAMVIQNPRYQVTQFGKPVTLSCSQTLNHNVMYWYQQKSSQAPKLLFHYYDKDFNNEADTPDNFQSRRPNTSFCFLDIRSPGLGDTAMYLCATSRDRQFNEKLFFGSGTQLSVL.

Here the CDR3 DNA reads TGTGCCAGCAGCCCGGACTCCGTCAATCAGCCCCAGCATTTT. It is translated as CASSPDSVNQPQHF. The chain combines TRBV3-1 (or the pseudogene TRBV3-2) with TRBJ1-5, with D unclear. This CDR3 is 14 amino acids long. Per the germline V gene, CDR1 is LGHDT and CDR2 is YNNKEL (reference sequence). V was cut by 4 bases and J by 3 bases, with 10 bases left in between.

J is TRBJ2-7 and V is TRBV5-1, with D tentatively TRBD2 (5 bases). The CDR3 consists of 13 residues. The V end lost 5 bases, the J end lost 6 bases, and 15 bases lay between the germline ends. The germline V gene has CDR1 SGHRS and CDR2 YFSETQ. The CDR3 sequence is CASRNGLEGEQYF. The CDR3, as DNA: TGCGCCAGCAGGAACGGTCTAGAGGGCGAGCAGTACTTC.

V is TRBV11-2 and J is TRBJ2-1; D perhaps matches TRBD1 (6 bases). The CDR3 consists of 15 residues. V was pared by 6 bases and J by 0 bases, with 12 bases between. CDR1 is SGHAT and CDR2 is FQNNGV in the germline V gene. The DNA for the CDR3 is TGTGCCAGCAGGGCACAGGGCCTCTCCTACAATGAGCAGTTCTTC. Encoded protein: CASRAQGLSYNEQFF. Combining the CDR3 with reference TRBV11-2 and TRBJ2-1 gives the whole variable domain EAGVAQSPRYKIIEKRQSVAFWCNPISGHATLYWYQQILGQGPKLLIQFQNNGVVDDSQLPKDRFSAERLKGVDSTLKIQPAKLEDSAVYLCASRAQGLSYNEQFFGPGTRLTVL.

The chain combines TRBV7-2 with TRBJ2-7; no clear D. The V end lost 1 base, the J end lost 0 bases, and 7 bases lay between the germline ends. Germline V lookup: CDR1 SGHTA, CDR2 FQGNSA. The CDR3 is 14 residues long. The CDR3 sequence is CASSLGAGSYEQYF. CDR3 sequence (DNA): TGTGCCAGCAGCTTAGGTGCTGGCTCCTACGAGCAGTACTTC.

This sequence joins TRBV7-8 and TRBJ2-5, with D possibly matching TRBD2 (5 bases). Trimming pared 5 bases from V and 5 bases from J, leaving 12 bases between. CDR1 and CDR2 (germline): SGHVS, FQNEAQ. The CDR3 consists of 13 residues. DNA of the CDR3: TGTGCCAGCAGCCCCCCGAGGGTCGAGACCCAGTACTTC. Its protein is CASSPPRVETQYF.